The 18 T cell receptor beta chains below come from one sample, sequenced in a study of PD-1 blockade in classical Hodgkin lymphoma. Following autologous stem cell transplantation, relapse occurred in every patient, and exposure to brentuximab vedotin varied. Magnetic negative selection served to purify CD4+ T cells out of PBMCs that had been thawed. Some clones are missing from TCRdb's copy, which holds only in-frame ones; the method was immunoSEQ multiplex PCR. The sample consists of roughly 4,200 clones, about four fifths of them appearing once. The sequences come from CD4+ T cells from blood, collected at baseline. These TCRs come from a human donor with classical Hodgkin lymphoma.

This clone was recorded once. The J gene is TRBJ2-1, the V gene TRBV7-8, with a possible D match to TRBD1 (5 bases). V was cut by 5 bases and J by 0 bases, with 14 bases left in between. Germline V gene data show CDR1 as SGHVS and CDR2 as FQNEAQ. This CDR3 has 16 residues. The CDR3 protein is CASSIYRFSSYNEQFF. CDR3 in DNA: TGTGCCAGCAGCATATACAGGTTTAGCTCCTACAATGAGCAGTTCTTC.

V gene TRBV7-9 combines with J gene TRBJ1-3, with D maybe TRBD1 (5 bases). The CDR3 runs 16 residues. Trimming shortened V by 5 bases and J by 3 bases, and 17 bases separated the two germline ends. Germline V gene sequence: CDR1 SEHNR, CDR2 FQNEAQ (reference sequence). The CDR3 reads CASSRDLPPLGNTIYF. CDR3 DNA sequence: TGTGCCAGCAGCCGGGACCTTCCCCCACTTGGAAACACCATATATTTT.

This chain joins TRBV7-2 and TRBJ2-1; 9 positions agree with TRBD2. This CDR3 has 17 amino acids. V lost 4 bases to trimming and J lost 5 bases; unmatched junction nucleotides: 12. CDR1 SGHTA and CDR2 FQGNSA come from the germline V gene. The DNA for the CDR3 is TGTGCCAGCAGCTCTCGTAGGGAGCGGGGGGCAAACAATGAGCAGTTCTTC. It yields the protein CASSSRRERGANNEQFF.

This clone is large in the sample. V gene TRBV11-2 combines with J gene TRBJ2-5; TRBD2 agrees at 8 bases. Germline CDR1 SGHAT, CDR2 FQNNGV. With 5 bases clipped from V and 1 base from J, the junction kept 6 bases outside the gene matches. This CDR3 region has 15 residues. CDR3 in DNA: TGTGCCAGCAGCCTGACGGGGGGGATCCAAGAGACCCAGTACTTC. Translation: CASSLTGGIQETQYF.

Only a few counts were recorded for this clone. This chain joins TRBV7-2 and TRBJ1-3; D ambiguous. Germline V gene lookup returns CDR1 SGHTA and CDR2 FQGNSA. The CDR3 covers 14 residues. The V and J ends lost 5 bases and 7 bases respectively, with 15 bases between them. The CDR3 loop is CASSPGRSSNTIYF. In DNA, the CDR3 is TGTGCCAGCAGCCCCGGACGGTCGAGTAACACCATATATTTT.

The V gene is TRBV9, the J gene TRBJ2-5; the match to TRBD1 covers 8 bases. Germline V lookup: CDR1 SGDLS, CDR2 YYNGEE. There are 15 residues in the CDR3. Trimming removed 1 base from V and 4 bases from J; junction bases left unmatched: 6. CDR3 region: CASSVQGAQGETQYF. CDR3 coding DNA: TGTGCCAGCAGCGTACAGGGGGCGCAGGGAGAGACCCAGTACTTC.

The chain recombines TRBV4-1 with TRBJ2-2, with D perhaps matching TRBD1 (6 bases). V was shortened by 0 bases and J by 1 base, with 15 bases between the two germline ends. Germline loops: CDR1 MGHRA, CDR2 YSYEKL. This CDR3 spans 18 amino acids. Written as DNA, the CDR3 is TGCGCCAGCAGCCAAGATAGTGCAGGGGTAGGGAACACCGGGGAGCTGTTTTTT. As protein: CASSQDSAGVGNTGELFF.

V and J are TRBV7-8 and TRBJ1-6; TRBD1 agrees at 8 bases. This CDR3 contains 13 residues. CDR1 SGHVS and CDR2 FQNEAQ come from the germline V gene. With 1 base clipped from V and 12 bases from J, the junction kept 2 bases outside the gene matches. CDR3 loop: CASSLGTGGPLHF. DNA of the CDR3: TGTGCCAGCAGCTTAGGAACAGGGGGACCCCTCCACTTT.

The chain is built from TRBV28 and TRBJ2-3; TRBD2 aligns across 9 bases. Germline V CDR1 and CDR2: MDHEN, SYDVKM. There are 16 residues in the CDR3. Germline trimming cut 6 bases from V and 8 bases from J; bases unmatched to any gene: 15. CDR3: CASSPPRSGGSVTQYF. The CDR3 coding sequence is TGTGCCAGCAGCCCACCCCGCAGCGGGGGGTCGGTTACGCAGTATTTT.

V gene TRBV7-9 combines with J gene TRBJ1-6, with 10 bases lining up with TRBD1. The junction had 4 bases not matched to a gene; V was cut back by 1 base and J by 10 bases. Germline V CDR1 and CDR2: SEHNR, FQNEAQ (reference sequence). The CDR3 has 15 amino acids. Here the CDR3 reads CASSLVGTGESPLHF. The CDR3 region has the DNA TGTGCCAGCAGCTTAGTTGGGACAGGGGAGTCACCCCTCCACTTT.

The chain has TRBV19 and TRBJ2-5; a possible D gene is TRBD1 (5 bases). Germline CDR1 and CDR2: LNHDA and SQIVND (reference sequence). The CDR3 is made up of 13 amino acids. Trimming removed 4 bases from V and 2 bases from J, with 8 bases in between. The CDR3: CASSSRTQETQYF. The CDR3 DNA is TGTGCCAGTAGTAGCAGGACACAAGAGACCCAGTACTTC.

The CDR3 DNA is TGCGCCAGCAGCTTCGATGGCGGGAACACTGAAGCTTTCTTT. Amino acid sequence: CASSFDGGNTEAFF. This chain links TRBV5-1 with TRBJ1-1; the D is unclear. Per the germline V gene, CDR1 is SGHRS and CDR2 is YFSETQ. The CDR3 length is 14 residues. V lost 2 bases and J lost 1, with 9 bases in between.

The chain uses TRBV2 and TRBJ1-6; 9 bases match TRBD1. Per the germline V gene, CDR1 is SNHLY and CDR2 is FYNNEI. CDR3 length: 15 residues. The junction had 7 bases not matched to a gene; V was cut back by 6 bases and J by 7 bases. CDR3 DNA: TGTGCCAGCAGACCCAGGACAGGGGAAAATTCACCCCTCCACTTT. Translation gives CASRPRTGENSPLHF.

This clone was counted between two and nine times. V is TRBV2 and J is TRBJ1-3; no reliable D call. The CDR3 runs to 16 residues. Germline V gene sequence: CDR1 SNHLY, CDR2 FYNNEI. Trimming stripped 7 bases from V and 0 bases from J, with 16 bases between. Here the CDR3 reads CASTPRARHSGNTIYF. In DNA, the CDR3 is TGTGCCAGCACCCCCCGAGCCAGACACTCTGGAAACACCATATATTTT.

The count of this clone is one. V is TRBV29-1 and J is TRBJ1-4, with D hard to call. Trimming stripped 5 bases from V and 5 bases from J, with 15 bases between. This CDR3 has 14 amino acids. The germline V gene has CDR1 SQVTM and CDR2 ANQGSEA. CDR3 residues: CSVRVSAGNEKLFF. CDR3 bases: TGCAGCGTTCGCGTATCCGCGGGGAATGAAAAACTGTTTTTT.

The count of this clone is one. The V and J genes are TRBV19 and TRBJ1-5; no clear D gene. Trimming pared 5 bases from V and 0 bases from J, leaving 14 bases between. CDR1 and CDR2 (germline): LNHDA, SQIVND (reference sequence). The CDR3 is 16 amino acids. The CDR3 DNA reads as TGTGCCAGTAGTGGCTACTCCCGGGATAGCAATCAGCCCCAGCATTTT. It is translated as CASSGYSRDSNQPQHF.

The chain couples TRBV5-5 to TRBJ1-1; 8 positions agree with TRBD1. This CDR3 is 16 amino acids long. V was clipped by 4 bases and J by 5 bases; unmatched bases: 13. Germline-derived CDR1 and CDR2 are SGHKS and YYEKEE (reference sequence). CDR3 loop: CASSLDRAEGGTEAFF. The CDR3 DNA reads TGTGCCAGCAGCCTGGACAGGGCAGAGGGTGGAACTGAAGCTTTCTTT.

The V call is TRBV2, the J call TRBJ1-1; a weak D match, TRBD1 (5 bases). The CDR3 extends over 13 amino acids. Between the trimmed V and J ends, which lost 9 bases and 3 bases, there was a span of 14 bases. Per germline, CDR1 SNHLY and CDR2 FYNNEI. CDR3 region: CARNLGGDTEAFF. The DNA of the CDR3 is TGTGCCAGGAACCTTGGGGGGGACACTGAAGCTTTCTTT.